The entry below gives a single TCR beta chain sequence along with its context. These data come from a study of blood T cell repertoires in COVID-19. Background on the study: Italy, Spain and the United States were the sources of the convalescent and acute COVID-19 samples.

The length of the CDR3 is 16 residues. Per the germline V gene, CDR1 is SGHTS and CDR2 is YDEGEE. The V and J ends lost 5 bases and 5 bases, in that order; junction bases with no gene match: 7. Original analysis: Reference gene primer amplification gave nucleated cell count estimates. Here immunoSEQ multiplex PCR was the method, and the copy in TCRdb shows in-frame clones only, minus some. V and J calls and clone size come straight from that table; D and trimming were deduced from the DNA. In the table there are roughly 670,000 clones, just under 90% of which are singletons. The receptor was derived from a woman between 18 and 29 years old with acute or convalescent COVID-19. The sample was peripheral blood. V and J are TRBV5-8 and TRBJ1-4, with 12 nucleotides matching TRBD1. In nucleotides, the CDR3 is TGTGCCAGCAGGTACGGGACAGGGGGCGCGAATGAAAAACTGTTTTTT. Amino acid sequence: CASRYGTGGANEKLFF.